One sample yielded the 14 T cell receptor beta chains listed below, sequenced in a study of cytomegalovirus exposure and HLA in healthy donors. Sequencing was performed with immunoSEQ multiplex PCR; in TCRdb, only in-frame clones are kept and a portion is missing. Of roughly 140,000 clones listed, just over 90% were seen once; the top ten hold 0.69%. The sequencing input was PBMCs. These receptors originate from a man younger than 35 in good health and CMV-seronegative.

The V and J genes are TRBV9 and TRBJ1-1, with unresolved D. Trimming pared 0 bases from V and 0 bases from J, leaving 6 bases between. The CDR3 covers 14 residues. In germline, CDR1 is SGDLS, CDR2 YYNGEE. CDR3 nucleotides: TGTGCCAGCAGCGTAGGAGTTATGAACACTGAAGCTTTCTTT. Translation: CASSVGVMNTEAFF.

CDR3 residues: CASSFTGNNSPLHF. The CDR3 DNA reads as TGTGCCAGCAGCTTCACGGGTAATAATTCACCCCTCCACTTT. V usage is TRBV7-2 and J usage is TRBJ1-6, with D uncertain. Germline V CDR1 and CDR2: SGHTA, FQGNSA. The CDR3 sequence is 14 residues long. V was trimmed by 3 bases and J by 5 bases, leaving 8 bases between them.

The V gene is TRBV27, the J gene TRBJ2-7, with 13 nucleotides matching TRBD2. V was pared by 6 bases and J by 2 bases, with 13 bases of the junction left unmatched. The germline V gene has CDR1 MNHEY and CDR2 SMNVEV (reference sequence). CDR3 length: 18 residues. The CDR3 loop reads CASSSTSGTSGIPYEQYV. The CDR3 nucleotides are TGTGCCAGCAGCTCCACCTCCGGGACTAGCGGGATCCCCTACGAGCAGTACGTC.

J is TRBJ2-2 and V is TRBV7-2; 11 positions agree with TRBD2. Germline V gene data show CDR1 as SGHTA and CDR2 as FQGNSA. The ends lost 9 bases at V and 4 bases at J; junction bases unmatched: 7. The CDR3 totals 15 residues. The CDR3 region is CARDLAGGGTGELFF. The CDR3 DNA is TGTGCCAGGGACTTAGCGGGAGGGGGCACCGGGGAGCTGTTTTTT. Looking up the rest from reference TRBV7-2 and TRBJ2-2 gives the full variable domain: GAGVSQSPSNKVTEKGKDVELRCDPISGHTALYWYRQSLGQGLEFLIYFQGNSAPDKSGLPSDRFSAERTGGSVSTLTIQRTQQEDSAVYLCARDLAGGGTGELFFGEGSRLTVL.

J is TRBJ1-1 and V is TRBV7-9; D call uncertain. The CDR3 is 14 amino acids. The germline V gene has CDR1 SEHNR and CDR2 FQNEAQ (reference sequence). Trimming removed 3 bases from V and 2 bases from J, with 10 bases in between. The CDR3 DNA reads TGTGCCAGCAGCTTTTATGGAGTAAACACTGAAGCTTTCTTT. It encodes CASSFYGVNTEAFF.

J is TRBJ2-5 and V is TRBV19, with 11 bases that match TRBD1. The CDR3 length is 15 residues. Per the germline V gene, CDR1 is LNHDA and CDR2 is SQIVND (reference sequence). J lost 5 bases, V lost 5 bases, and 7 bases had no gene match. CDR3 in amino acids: CASSWTGGWSETQYF. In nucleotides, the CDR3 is TGTGCCAGTAGTTGGACAGGGGGCTGGTCGGAGACCCAGTACTTC. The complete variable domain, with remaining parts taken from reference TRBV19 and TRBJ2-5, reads DGGITQSPKYLFRKEGQNVTLSCEQNLNHDAMYWYRQDPGQGLRLIYYSQIVNDFQKGDIAEGYSVSREKKESFPLTVTSAQKNPTAFYLCASSWTGGWSETQYFGPGTRLLVL.

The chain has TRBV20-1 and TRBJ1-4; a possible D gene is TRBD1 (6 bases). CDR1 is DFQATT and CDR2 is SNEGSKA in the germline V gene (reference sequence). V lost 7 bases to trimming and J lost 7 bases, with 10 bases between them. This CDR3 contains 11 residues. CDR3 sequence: CSVGQREKLFF. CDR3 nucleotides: TGCAGTGTAGGACAGCGTGAAAAACTGTTTTTT.

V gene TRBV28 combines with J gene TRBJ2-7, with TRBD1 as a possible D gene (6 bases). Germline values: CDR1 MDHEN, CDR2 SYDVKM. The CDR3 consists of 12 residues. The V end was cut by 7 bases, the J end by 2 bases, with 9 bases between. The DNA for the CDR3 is TGTGCCAGCACTGGACAGACCTACGAGCAGTACTTC. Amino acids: CASTGQTYEQYF.

This CDR3 is CASSKIQAGNTIYF. The CDR3 DNA follows: TGTGCCAGCAGCAAAATACAAGCTGGAAACACCATATATTTT. The chain recombines TRBV13 with TRBJ1-3, with D uncertain. Trimming cost V 5 bases and J 2 bases, with 10 bases left between them. CDR3 length: 14 residues. Germline V gene lookup returns CDR1 PRHDT and CDR2 FYEKMQ (reference sequence).

CDR3 coding DNA: TGTGCCAGCAGCCTACCGGGGGTCACTGAAGCTTTCTTT. Protein product: CASSLPGVTEAFF. The chain recombines TRBV7-3 with TRBJ1-1; TRBD1 is a possible D gene (5 bases). CDR3 size: 13 residues. Trimming cost V 5 bases and J 4 bases, with 11 bases left between them. Germline V gene data show CDR1 as SGHTA and CDR2 as FQGTGA.

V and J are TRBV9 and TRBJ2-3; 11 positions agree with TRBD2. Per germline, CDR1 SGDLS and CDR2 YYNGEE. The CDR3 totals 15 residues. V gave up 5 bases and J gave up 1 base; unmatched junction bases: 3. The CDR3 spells CASRVGLAGTDTQYF. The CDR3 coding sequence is TGTGCCAGCAGGGTGGGACTAGCGGGCACAGATACGCAGTATTTT. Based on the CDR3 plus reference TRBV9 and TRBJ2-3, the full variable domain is DSGVTQTPKHLITATGQRVTLRCSPRSGDLSVYWYQQSLDQGLQFLIQYYNGEERAKGNILERFSAQQFPDLHSELNLSSLELGDSALYFCASRVGLAGTDTQYFGPGTRLTVL.

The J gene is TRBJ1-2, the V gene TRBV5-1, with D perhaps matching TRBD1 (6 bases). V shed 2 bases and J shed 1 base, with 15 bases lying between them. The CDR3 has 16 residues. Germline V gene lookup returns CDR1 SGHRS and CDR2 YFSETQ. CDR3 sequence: CASSFGGGTLNYGYTF. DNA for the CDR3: TGCGCCAGCAGCTTCGGGGGAGGGACACTTAACTATGGCTACACCTTC.

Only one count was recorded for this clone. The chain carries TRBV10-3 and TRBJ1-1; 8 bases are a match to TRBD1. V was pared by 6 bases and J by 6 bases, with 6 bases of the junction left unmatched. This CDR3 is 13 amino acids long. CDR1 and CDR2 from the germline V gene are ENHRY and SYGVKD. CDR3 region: CAIRGGTGAEAFF. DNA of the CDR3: TGTGCCATCAGGGGGGGGACAGGCGCTGAAGCTTTCTTT.

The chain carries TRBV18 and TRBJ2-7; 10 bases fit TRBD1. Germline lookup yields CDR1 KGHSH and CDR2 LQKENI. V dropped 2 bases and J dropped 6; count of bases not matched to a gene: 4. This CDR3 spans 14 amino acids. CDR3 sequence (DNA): TGTGCCAGCTCACCAGGACAGGGGGATACCGAGCAGTACTTC. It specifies CASSPGQGDTEQYF.